These 26 T cell receptor beta chains were all obtained from the same sample, sequenced in a study of control samples from healthy donors and cancer patients. Assay: immunoSEQ multiplex PCR; the TCRdb copy retains only in-frame clones and omits some. Of 150,000 to 200,000 clones listed, around 88% were seen once; the top ten hold approximately 1.7%. Sequenced material: blood. Receptor source: a man younger than 30 in good health.

The rearrangement uses TRBV9 and TRBJ1-6, with 12 bases that match TRBD1. The CDR3 totals 16 residues. V was clipped by 4 bases and J by 4 bases; unmatched bases: 3. CDR1 is SGDLS, CDR2 YYNGEE, per germline. CDR3 coding DNA: TGTGCCAGCAGCCCGGGACAGGGGGCTTATAATTCACCCCTCCACTTT. It is translated as CASSPGQGAYNSPLHF.

This clone was counted a few times. This chain joins TRBV5-1 and TRBJ2-7; TRBD2 agrees at 13 bases. CDR1 SGHRS and CDR2 YFSETQ come from the germline V gene. After removal of 7 bases from V and 3 bases from J, the junction contained 1 base not matched to a gene. The CDR3 has 13 amino acids. The chain's CDR3 is CASRTSGGYEQYF. The CDR3 bases are TGCGCCAGCCGGACTAGCGGGGGCTACGAGCAGTACTTC.

For this clone: The junction departs from germline at one end; a sequencing error may be responsible. The rearrangement joins TRBV7-2 to TRBJ2-3; no clear D gene. Germline loops: CDR1 SGHTA, CDR2 FQGNSA. The CDR3 sequence is 14 residues long. The CDR3 nucleotides are TGTGCCAGCAGCCTGGATACACGCACGGATAGGCAGTATTTT. Encoded protein: CASSLDTRTDRQYF.

This chain connects TRBV19 to TRBJ1-1; maybe TRBD1 (5 bases). Trimming took off 3 bases at V and 11 bases at J, with 13 bases between the two ends. The CDR3 extends over 12 amino acids. Germline values: CDR1 LNHDA, CDR2 SQIVND (reference sequence). CDR3 residues: CASSIGGVSAFF. CDR3 DNA sequence: TGTGCCAGTAGTATCGGAGGGGTGAGTGCTTTCTTT.

This clone was detected once. This chain connects TRBV7-2 to TRBJ2-7; 9 bases align to TRBD2. V dropped 7 bases and J dropped 5; count of bases not matched to a gene: 6. The CDR3 covers 13 residues. Germline CDR1 and CDR2: SGHTA and FQGNSA. CDR3 loop: CASNPSGGHEQYF. The CDR3 DNA is TGTGCCAGCAACCCCAGCGGGGGGCACGAGCAGTACTTC.

This chain links TRBV15 with TRBJ1-4; TRBD1 matches at 9 bases. J lost 8 bases, V lost 0 bases, and 10 bases had no gene match. The CDR3 extends over 17 amino acids. Germline CDR1 reads LNHNV; CDR2 reads YYDKDF (reference sequence). CDR3 sequence: CATSRDFTGGNQEKLFF. The CDR3 bases are TGTGCCACCAGCAGAGATTTCACAGGGGGCAATCAAGAAAAACTGTTTTTT. Full variable domain (rest looked up from reference TRBV15 and TRBJ1-4): DAMVIQNPRYQVTQFGKPVTLSCSQTLNHNVMYWYQQKSSQAPKLLFHYYDKDFNNEADTPDNFQSRRPNTSFCFLDIRSPGLGDTAMYLCATSRDFTGGNQEKLFFGSGTQLSVL.

V and J are TRBV7-2 and TRBJ1-2, with D possibly matching TRBD1 (5 bases). The CDR3 sequence is 13 residues long. CDR1 is SGHTA and CDR2 is FQGNSA in the germline V gene. V was clipped by 4 bases and J by 4 bases, with 10 bases between them. CDR3 region: CASSSYGGYGYTF. In DNA form, the CDR3 reads TGTGCCAGCAGCTCCTACGGGGGCTATGGCTACACCTTC.

CDR3 residues: CASNIRGGAFF. The CDR3 bases are TGTGCCTCCAACATCAGGGGGGGAGCTTTCTTT. The rearrangement links TRBV30 to TRBJ1-1; 7 nucleotides align to TRBD1. CDR3 length: 11 amino acids. The germline V gene has CDR1 GTSNPN and CDR2 SVGIG (reference sequence). V was clipped by 7 bases and J by 10 bases; unmatched bases: 9.

The chain joins TRBV27 to TRBJ2-7, with D perhaps being TRBD1 or TRBD2 (5 bases each). CDR3 length: 14 residues. V was shortened by 6 bases and J by 2 bases, with 14 bases between the two germline ends. Germline loops: CDR1 MNHEY, CDR2 SMNVEV (reference sequence). CDR3 nucleotides: TGTGCCAGCAGGCCTAAGGGACGAGCCTACGAGCAGTACTTC. This codes for CASRPKGRAYEQYF.

V usage is TRBV20-1 and J usage is TRBJ1-2, with 7 bases identical to TRBD1. Germline V gene sequence: CDR1 DFQATT, CDR2 SNEGSKA (reference sequence). The CDR3 extends over 17 amino acids. V lost 3 bases and J lost 7; bases outside the gene matches: 20. This CDR3 is CSASPRDSGHKGGGYTF. The CDR3 DNA sequence: TGCAGTGCTAGTCCCCGGGACAGCGGTCATAAAGGGGGTGGCTACACCTTC.

The chain is built from TRBV24-1 and TRBJ2-1; 7 nucleotides line up with TRBD1. V shed 9 bases and J 6 bases; nucleotides not matched to a gene: 10. Germline values: CDR1 KGHDR, CDR2 SFDVKD. The CDR3 is 14 amino acids. The DNA for the CDR3 is TGTGCCACCGGTTCTGATGAGGGGGCCAATGAGCAGTTCTTC. Encoded protein: CATGSDEGANEQFF.

This chain joins TRBV5-6 and TRBJ2-2; D gene uncertain. This CDR3 contains 14 residues. The V gene's germline CDR1 is SGHDT and CDR2 YYEEEE. Deletions cut 4 bases from V and 6 bases from J, with 13 bases between. CDR3 sequence (DNA): TGTGCCAGCAGCCTGCTAGACGGAGCCGGGGAGCTGTTTTTT. Translation: CASSLLDGAGELFF. Complete variable domain (other parts from reference TRBV5-6 and TRBJ2-2): DAGVTQSPTHLIKTRGQQVTLRCSPKSGHDTVSWYQQALGQGPQFIFQYYEEEERQRGNFPDRFSGHQFPNYSSELNVNALLLGDSALYLCASSLLDGAGELFFGEGSRLTVL.

The rearrangement uses TRBV11-2 and TRBJ2-2, with TRBD2 as a possible D gene (5 bases). The germline V gene has CDR1 SGHAT and CDR2 FQNNGV. V shed 1 base and J shed 5 bases, with 14 bases lying between them. The CDR3 totals 16 residues. The CDR3 spells CASSLVGSPGTGELFF. The CDR3, as DNA: TGTGCCAGCAGCTTAGTAGGTAGCCCGGGGACCGGGGAGCTGTTTTTT.

The V gene is TRBV4-2, the J gene TRBJ2-7; 9 bases are shared with TRBD1. The CDR3 has 15 amino acids. Germline V gene sequence: CDR1 LGHNA, CDR2 YNFKEQ. Losses at the gene ends were 0 bases for V and 3 bases for J; bases not matched to a gene: 3. CDR3: CASSQDTGGFYEQYF. CDR3 bases: TGTGCCAGCAGCCAAGACACAGGGGGCTTCTACGAGCAGTACTTC.

The chain combines TRBV7-2 with TRBJ1-2, with 7 nucleotides matching TRBD1. This CDR3 contains 13 residues. Germline CDR1 SGHTA, CDR2 FQGNSA. J was trimmed by 8 bases and V by 5 bases; bases with no gene match: 8. CDR3 coding DNA: TGTGCCAGCAGCACCTACCAGGGGGAAGGCTACACCTTC. Its translation: CASSTYQGEGYTF.

V and J are TRBV6-2 or TRBV6-3 and TRBJ2-5, with TRBD1 identical over 9 bases. The V gene end was trimmed by 5 bases and the J gene end by 4 bases; junction bases not matched to a gene: 5. Germline CDR1 and CDR2: MNHEY and SVGEGT. CDR3 size: 14 residues. This CDR3 reads CASSMTGGLETQYF. CDR3 nucleotide sequence: TGTGCCAGCAGTATGACAGGGGGATTAGAGACCCAGTACTTC.

This clone was counted only a few times. This chain links TRBV24-1 with TRBJ2-2; 7 nucleotides align to TRBD2. This CDR3 is 16 amino acids long. The V segment lost 5 bases and the J segment 3 bases; nucleotides outside the gene matches: 8. Per germline, CDR1 KGHDR and CDR2 SFDVKD. CDR3 protein: CATSGGEGLDTGELFF. CDR3 nucleotides: TGTGCCACCAGTGGGGGGGAGGGACTGGACACCGGGGAGCTGTTTTTT.

V usage is TRBV29-1 and J usage is TRBJ2-3; 9 bases are shared with TRBD1. With V trimmed by 7 bases and J by 10 bases, 21 bases remained unmatched. The CDR3 runs 16 residues. Germline V gives CDR1 SQVTM, CDR2 ANQGSEA. The CDR3 DNA reads as TGCAGCGGGGGGACAGGGTTGGACGGCCGAGGTTCGGCGCAGTATTTT. As protein: CSGGTGLDGRGSAQYF.

The V gene is TRBV28, the J gene TRBJ2-4; 8 positions match TRBD1. The trim removed 5 bases at V and 4 bases at J, leaving 7 bases unmatched. This CDR3 spans 15 amino acids. The V gene's germline CDR1 is MDHEN and CDR2 SYDVKM. The CDR3 loop reads CASSLGDRQKNIQYF. The CDR3 DNA follows: TGTGCCAGCAGTCTGGGGGACAGGCAAAAAAACATTCAGTACTTC.

Here the CDR3 DNA reads TGTGCTAGTGGTCCTAATCCGGGACAGGGGGCCACTGAAGCTTTCTTT. It yields the protein CASGPNPGQGATEAFF. The J gene is TRBJ1-1, the V gene TRBV12-5; TRBD1 matches at 12 bases. CDR1 LGHNT and CDR2 FRNRAP come from the germline V gene. V lost 5 bases and J lost 4; bases outside the gene matches: 8. This CDR3 region has 16 residues. The whole variable domain, filled in from reference TRBV12-5 and TRBJ1-1, reads DARVTQTPRHKVTEMGQEVTMRCQPILGHNTVFWYRQTMMQGLELLAYFRNRAPLDDSGMPKDRFSAEMPDATLATLKIQPSEPRDSAVYFCASGPNPGQGATEAFFGQGTRLTVV.

J is TRBJ1-3 and V is TRBV7-8, with 8 bases fitting TRBD1. The CDR3 loop spans 14 amino acids. Germline trimming cut 5 bases from V and 8 bases from J; bases unmatched to any gene: 8. Germline CDR1 SGHVS, CDR2 FQNEAQ. CDR3 sequence: CASSPRTGSDTIYF. Here the CDR3 DNA reads TGTGCCAGCAGCCCCCGGACAGGGTCGGACACCATATATTTT. Full variable domain (remainder filled in from reference TRBV7-8 and TRBJ1-3): GAGVSQSPRYKVAKRGQDVALRCDPISGHVSLFWYQQALGQGPEFLTYFQNEAQLDKSGLPSDRFFAERPEGSVSTLKIQRTQQEDSAVYLCASSPRTGSDTIYFGEGSWLTVV.

The chain employs TRBV6-5 and TRBJ1-1; D may be TRBD1 (5 bases). Germline V lookup: CDR1 MNHEY, CDR2 SVGAGI. The V and J ends lost 3 bases and 0 bases respectively, with 11 bases between them. The CDR3 covers 15 residues. For the CDR3, the DNA is TGTGCCAGCAGTTATTCCGGGGCGCTGAACACTGAAGCTTTCTTT. It is translated as CASSYSGALNTEAFF.

This clone was counted a few times. The chain joins TRBV6-5 to TRBJ1-5, with TRBD1 matching over 8 bases. This CDR3 has 15 residues. The germline V gene encodes CDR1 MNHEY and CDR2 SVGAGI. J lost 2 bases, V lost 2 bases, and 2 bases had no gene match. The CDR3 reads CASSYTTGGNQPQHF. CDR3 in DNA: TGTGCCAGCAGTTACACGACAGGGGGCAATCAGCCCCAGCATTTT.

J is TRBJ1-4 and V is TRBV6-4; 9 bases agree with TRBD1. Trimming at V came to 5 bases and at J to 7 bases, leaving 5 bases not matched to a gene. The CDR3 totals 14 residues. CDR1 and CDR2 (germline): MRHNA, SNTAGT. The CDR3 DNA is TGTGCCAGCAGTCCCGGGACAGGGACTGAAAAACTGTTTTTT. Protein sequence: CASSPGTGTEKLFF.

This chain links TRBV6-6 with TRBJ2-2; the match to TRBD1 covers 8 bases. Germline V gene lookup returns CDR1 MNHNY and CDR2 SVGAGI (reference sequence). The V and J ends lost 6 bases and 1 base, in that order; junction bases with no gene match: 1. The CDR3 covers 14 residues. CDR3 in amino acids: CASRTGENTGELFF. The CDR3 DNA is TGTGCCAGCAGGACAGGGGAGAACACCGGGGAGCTGTTTTTT.

The V gene is TRBV12-3 or TRBV12-4, the J gene TRBJ2-5; the D is unclear. There are 12 residues in the CDR3. The V and J ends lost 1 base and 5 bases respectively, with 5 bases between them. The CDR3: CASSLERETQYF. The CDR3 DNA sequence: TGTGCCAGCAGTTTAGAGAGGGAGACCCAGTACTTC.